This record concerns one TCR beta chain sequence. The antigen is not known. This entry is derived from a study of neoadjuvant anti-PD-1 for oral cavity cancer. Study observations and caveats: Treg/Th17 ratio rose with pretreatment blood and fell with post-treatment tumor TCRbeta clonality.

Time point described: after neoadjuvant nivolumab, at surgical resection. Patients had HPV-negative, locally advanced oral cavity squamous cell carcinoma. The repertoire was sequenced with immunoSEQ multiplex PCR; TCRdb's copy has only in-frame clones and lacks some. The table has some 15,000 clones, approximately 35% seen once. This clonotype originated in a person aged 40-85 years with oral cavity squamous cell carcinoma. The sequencing used tumor tissue, collected after nivolumab (anti-PD-1) treatment.

The CDR3 sequence: CASSSYETGIFTEAFF. The CDR3 DNA follows: TGTGCCAGCAGCTCATACGAGACAGGTATTTTCACTGAAGCTTTCTTT. This chain uses TRBV11-2 with TRBJ1-1, with D possibly being TRBD1 (6 bases). Trimming shortened V by 4 bases and J by 4 bases, and 19 bases separated the two germline ends. There are 16 residues in the CDR3. CDR1 is SGHAT and CDR2 is FQNNGV in the germline V gene. The full variable domain, completed using reference TRBV11-2 and TRBJ1-1, is EAGVAQSPRYKIIEKRQSVAFWCNPISGHATLYWYQQILGQGPKLLIQFQNNGVVDDSQLPKDRFSAERLKGVDSTLKIQPAKLEDSAVYLCASSSYETGIFTEAFFGQGTRLTVV.